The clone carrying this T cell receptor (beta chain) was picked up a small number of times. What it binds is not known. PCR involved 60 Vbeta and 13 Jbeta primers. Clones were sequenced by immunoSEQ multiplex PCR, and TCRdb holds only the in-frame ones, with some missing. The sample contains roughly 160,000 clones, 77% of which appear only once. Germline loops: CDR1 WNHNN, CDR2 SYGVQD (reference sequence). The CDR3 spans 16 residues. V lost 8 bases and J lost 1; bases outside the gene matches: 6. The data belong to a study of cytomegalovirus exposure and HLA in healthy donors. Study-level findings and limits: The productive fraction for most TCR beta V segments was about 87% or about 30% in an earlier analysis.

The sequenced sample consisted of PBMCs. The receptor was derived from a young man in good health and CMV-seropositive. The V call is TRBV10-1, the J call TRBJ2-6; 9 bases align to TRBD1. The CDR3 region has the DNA TGCGCCAGCCCGGGACAGGGTACGTCTGGGGCCAACGTCCTGACTTTC. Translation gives CASPGQGTSGANVLTF.